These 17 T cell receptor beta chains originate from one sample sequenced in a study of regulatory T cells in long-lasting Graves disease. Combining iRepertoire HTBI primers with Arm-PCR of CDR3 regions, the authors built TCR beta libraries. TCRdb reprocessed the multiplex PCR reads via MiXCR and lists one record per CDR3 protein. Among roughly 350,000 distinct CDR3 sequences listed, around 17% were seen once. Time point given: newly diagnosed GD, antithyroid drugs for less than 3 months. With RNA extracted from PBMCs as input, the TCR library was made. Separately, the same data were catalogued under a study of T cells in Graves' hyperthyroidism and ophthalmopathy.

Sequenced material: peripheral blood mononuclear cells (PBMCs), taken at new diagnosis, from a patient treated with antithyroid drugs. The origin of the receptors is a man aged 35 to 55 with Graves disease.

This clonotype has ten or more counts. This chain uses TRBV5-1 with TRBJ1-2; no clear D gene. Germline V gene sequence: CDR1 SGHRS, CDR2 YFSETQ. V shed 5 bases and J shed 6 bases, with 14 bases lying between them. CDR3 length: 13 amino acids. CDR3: CASRTGEVDGYTF. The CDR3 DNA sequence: TGCGCCAGCAGGACGGGCGAGGTAGATGGCTACACCTTC.

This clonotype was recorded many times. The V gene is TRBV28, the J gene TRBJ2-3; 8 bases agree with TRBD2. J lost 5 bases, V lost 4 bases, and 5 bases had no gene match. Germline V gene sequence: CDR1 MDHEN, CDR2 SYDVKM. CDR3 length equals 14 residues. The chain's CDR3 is CASSSGGAKDTQYF. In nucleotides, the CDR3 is TGTGCCAGCAGTTCGGGGGGGGCTAAAGATACGCAGTATTTT.

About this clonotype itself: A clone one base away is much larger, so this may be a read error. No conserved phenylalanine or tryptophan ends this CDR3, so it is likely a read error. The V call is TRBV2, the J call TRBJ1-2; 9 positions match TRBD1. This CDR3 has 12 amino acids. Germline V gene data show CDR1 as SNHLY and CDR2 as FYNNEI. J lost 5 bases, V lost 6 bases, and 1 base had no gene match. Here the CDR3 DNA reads TGTGCCAGCAGGGGACAGGGATATGGCTACACCCTC. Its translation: CASRGQGYGYTL.

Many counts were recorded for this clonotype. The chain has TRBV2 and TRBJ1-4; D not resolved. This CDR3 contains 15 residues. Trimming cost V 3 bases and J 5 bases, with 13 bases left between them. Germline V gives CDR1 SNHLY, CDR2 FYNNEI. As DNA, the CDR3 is TGTGCCAGCAGTGATTTCTCGAGGTCGAATGAAAAACTGTTTTTT. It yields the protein CASSDFSRSNEKLFF.

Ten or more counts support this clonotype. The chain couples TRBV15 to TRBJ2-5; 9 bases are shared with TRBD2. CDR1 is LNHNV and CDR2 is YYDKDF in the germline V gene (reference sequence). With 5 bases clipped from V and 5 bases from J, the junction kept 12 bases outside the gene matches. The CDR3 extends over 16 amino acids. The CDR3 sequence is CATSFGTSRGTETQYF. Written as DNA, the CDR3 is TGTGCCACCAGCTTCGGGACTAGCAGGGGAACGGAGACCCAGTACTTC.

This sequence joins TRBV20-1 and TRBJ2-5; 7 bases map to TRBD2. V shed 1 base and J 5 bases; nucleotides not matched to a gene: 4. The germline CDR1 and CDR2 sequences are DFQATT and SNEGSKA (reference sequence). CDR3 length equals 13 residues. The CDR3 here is CSARGDYTETQYF. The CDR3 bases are TGCAGTGCTAGAGGGGACTATACGGAGACCCAGTACTTC.

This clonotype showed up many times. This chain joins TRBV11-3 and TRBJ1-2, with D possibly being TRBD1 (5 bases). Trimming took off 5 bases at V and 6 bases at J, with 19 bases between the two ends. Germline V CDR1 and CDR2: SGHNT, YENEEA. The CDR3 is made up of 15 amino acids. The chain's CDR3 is CASSRGRGGTHGYTF. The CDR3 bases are TGTGCCAGCAGCCGAGGGCGGGGAGGGACCCATGGCTACACCTTC.

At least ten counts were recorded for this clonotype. CDR3 in amino acids: CASSGHSYEQYF. CDR3 DNA sequence: TGTGCCAGCAGTGGACACTCCTACGAGCAGTACTTC. V and J are TRBV2 and TRBJ2-7; no definite D call. In germline, CDR1 is SNHLY, CDR2 FYNNEI. The V gene lost 4 bases and the J gene lost 0 bases, with 4 bases spanning the gap. The CDR3 covers 12 residues.

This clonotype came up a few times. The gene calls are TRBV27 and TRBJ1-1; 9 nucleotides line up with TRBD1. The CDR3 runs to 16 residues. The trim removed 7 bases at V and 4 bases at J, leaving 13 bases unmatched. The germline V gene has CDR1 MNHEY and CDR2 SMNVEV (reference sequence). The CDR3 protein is CASTAGTGRVGTEAFF. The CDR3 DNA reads TGTGCCAGCACCGCCGGGACAGGGAGGGTTGGCACTGAAGCTTTCTTT.

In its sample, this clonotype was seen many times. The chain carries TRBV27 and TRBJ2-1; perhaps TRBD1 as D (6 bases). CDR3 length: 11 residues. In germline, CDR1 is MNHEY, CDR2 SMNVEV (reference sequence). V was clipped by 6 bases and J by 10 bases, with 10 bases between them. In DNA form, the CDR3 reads TGTGCCAGCAGGGAGACAGGAGAGCAGTTCTTC. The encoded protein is CASRETGEQFF.

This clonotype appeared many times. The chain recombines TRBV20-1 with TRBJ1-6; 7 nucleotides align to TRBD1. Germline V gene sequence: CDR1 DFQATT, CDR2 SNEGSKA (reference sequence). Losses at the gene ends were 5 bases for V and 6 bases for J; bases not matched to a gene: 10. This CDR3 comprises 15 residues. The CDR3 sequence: CSAATPGQTNSPLHF. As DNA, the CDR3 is TGCAGTGCTGCTACACCGGGACAGACTAATTCACCCCTCCACTTT.

Here the CDR3 DNA reads TGTGCCATTACACCGGGACACCAGTACGAGCAGTACTTC. Residues: CAITPGHQYEQYF. The V and J genes are TRBV28 and TRBJ2-7; possible D gene TRBD1, 6 bases. Trimming shortened V by 10 bases and J by 4 bases, and 17 bases separated the two germline ends. The germline V gene encodes CDR1 MDHEN and CDR2 SYDVKM. The CDR3 has 13 residues.

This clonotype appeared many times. The CDR3 nucleotides read TGTGCCAGCAGCGTTCGAGTGAACACTGAAGCTTTCTTT. It codes for CASSVRVNTEAFF. The V gene is TRBV9, the J gene TRBJ1-1; D gene uncertain. Germline loops: CDR1 SGDLS, CDR2 YYNGEE. V was clipped by 2 bases and J by 0 bases, with 5 bases between them. The CDR3 runs 13 residues.

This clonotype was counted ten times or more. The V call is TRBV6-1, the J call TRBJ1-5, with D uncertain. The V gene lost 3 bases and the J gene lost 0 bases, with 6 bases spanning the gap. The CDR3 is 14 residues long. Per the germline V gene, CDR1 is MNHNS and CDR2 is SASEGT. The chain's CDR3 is CASSEQDSNQPQHF. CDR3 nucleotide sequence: TGTGCCAGCAGTGAGCAGGATAGCAATCAGCCCCAGCATTTT.

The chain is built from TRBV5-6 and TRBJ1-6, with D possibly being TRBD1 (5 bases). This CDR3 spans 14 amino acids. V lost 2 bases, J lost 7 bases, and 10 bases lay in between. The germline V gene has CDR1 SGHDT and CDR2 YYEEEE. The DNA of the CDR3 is TGTGCCAGCAGCTTCAGGGACGGCAATTCACCCCTCCACTTT. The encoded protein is CASSFRDGNSPLHF.

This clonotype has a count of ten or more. The CDR3 region has the DNA TGTGCCAGCAGTGACAGGACAGGGAGGCAGCCCCAGCATTTT. This encodes CASSDRTGRQPQHF. V usage is TRBV2 and J usage is TRBJ1-5; 8 bases map to TRBD1. V dropped 3 bases and J dropped 7; count of bases not matched to a gene: 5. The CDR3 has 14 residues. CDR1 and CDR2 (germline): SNHLY, FYNNEI.

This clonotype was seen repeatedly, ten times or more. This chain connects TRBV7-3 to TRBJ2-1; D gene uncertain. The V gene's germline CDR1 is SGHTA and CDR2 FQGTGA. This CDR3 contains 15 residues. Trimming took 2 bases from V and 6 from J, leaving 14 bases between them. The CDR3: CASSLDSGISNEQFF. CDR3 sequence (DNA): TGTGCCAGCAGCTTAGACTCTGGCATTAGCAATGAGCAGTTCTTC.